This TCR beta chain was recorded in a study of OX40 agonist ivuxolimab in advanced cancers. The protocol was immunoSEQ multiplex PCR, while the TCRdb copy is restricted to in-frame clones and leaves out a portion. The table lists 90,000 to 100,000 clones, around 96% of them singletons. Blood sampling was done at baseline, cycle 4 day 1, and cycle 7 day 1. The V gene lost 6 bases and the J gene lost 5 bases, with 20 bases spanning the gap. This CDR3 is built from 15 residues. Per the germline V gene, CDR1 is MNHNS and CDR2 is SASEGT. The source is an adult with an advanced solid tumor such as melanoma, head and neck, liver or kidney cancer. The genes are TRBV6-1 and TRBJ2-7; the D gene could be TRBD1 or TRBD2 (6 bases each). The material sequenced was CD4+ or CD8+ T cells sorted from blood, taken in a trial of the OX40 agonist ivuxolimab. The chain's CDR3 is CASRPNWAEGDEQYF. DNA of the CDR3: TGTGCCAGCAGACCCAATTGGGCGGAGGGGGACGAGCAGTACTTC.